The 7 T cell receptor beta chains presented below share a single source sample, sequenced in a study of CD8 T cells in Susac syndrome. Reverse transcription used about 0.45 to 1 ug RNA and random hexamers. TCRdb recomputed calls from the immunoSEQ multiplex PCR reads with MiXCR, one row per CDR3 protein. The sample holds about 250,000 distinct CDR3 sequences, roughly 95% seen once. The sample was CD4+ T cells from PBMCs. The receptors were gathered from a human donor with multiple sclerosis.

V and J are TRBV7-2 and TRBJ1-2; unclear D gene. From germline, CDR1 is SGHTA and CDR2 FQGNSA. This CDR3 has 16 residues. Trimming removed 0 bases from V and 3 bases from J, with 14 bases in between. CDR3 region: CASSLARTNADYGYTF. As DNA, the CDR3 is TGTGCCAGCAGCTTAGCCCGGACCAATGCCGACTATGGCTACACCTTC.

J is TRBJ1-1 and V is TRBV10-3; D may be TRBD1 (5 bases). Germline values: CDR1 ENHRY, CDR2 SYGVKD. The ends were cut back, 4 bases at V and 1 base at J, with 7 bases in the middle. This CDR3 has 13 amino acids. The CDR3 DNA follows: TGTGCCATCAGTGTGGGGCAGAACACTGAAGCTTTCTTT. Translating gives CAISVGQNTEAFF.

CDR3 bases: TGCGCCAGCAGGCGACGGCATCGTTACGAGCAGTACTTC. This translates into CASRRRHRYEQYF. This sequence joins TRBV5-1 and TRBJ2-7; D ambiguous. The CDR3 is 13 amino acids. Trimming took off 5 bases at V and 4 bases at J, with 13 bases between the two ends. Per germline, CDR1 SGHRS and CDR2 YFSETQ.

The chain is built from TRBV24-1 and TRBJ1-1; D is unclear. CDR1 and CDR2 (germline): KGHDR, SFDVKD. The CDR3 is 13 residues long. The ends were cut back, 3 bases at V and 2 bases at J, with 6 bases in the middle. CDR3 bases: TGTGCCACCAGTGATCCGACCAACACTGAAGCTTTCTTT. Translating it yields CATSDPTNTEAFF.

The V call is TRBV30, the J call TRBJ1-3, with D possibly matching TRBD1 (6 bases). Trimming left V 1 base short and J 0 bases short, with 16 bases between. Germline V gene data show CDR1 as GTSNPN and CDR2 as SVGIG (reference sequence). There are 17 residues in the CDR3. As DNA, the CDR3 is TGTGCCTGGAGTGCTGGGGGAGGGGGGCCCTCTGGAAACACCATATATTTT. Its translation: CAWSAGGGGPSGNTIYF.

This sequence joins TRBV5-1 and TRBJ2-5; TRBD1 might be the D (5 bases). Germline loops: CDR1 SGHRS, CDR2 YFSETQ. The V gene lost 0 bases and the J gene lost 0 bases, with 9 bases spanning the gap. CDR3 length: 15 residues. CDR3 region: CASSLGQMYQETQYF. The CDR3, as DNA: TGCGCCAGCAGCTTGGGACAGATGTACCAAGAGACCCAGTACTTC.

V usage is TRBV5-4 and J usage is TRBJ1-1; D gene uncertain. Germline loops: CDR1 SGHNT, CDR2 YYREEE (reference sequence). This CDR3 is built from 13 residues. V was cut by 0 bases and J by 0 bases, with 3 bases left in between. The CDR3: CASSLELNTEAFF. The CDR3 bases are TGTGCCAGCAGCTTGGAACTGAACACTGAAGCTTTCTTT. Using reference TRBV5-4 and TRBJ1-1 for the parts outside the CDR3, the full variable domain is ETGVTQSPTHLIKTRGQQVTLRCSSQSGHNTVSWYQQALGQGPQFIFQYYREEENGRGNFPPRFSGLQFPNYSSELNVNALELDDSALYLCASSLELNTEAFFGQGTRLTVV.